The 20 T cell receptor beta chains reported below all come from one sample, sequenced in a study of OX40 agonist ivuxolimab in advanced cancers. Clones were sequenced by immunoSEQ multiplex PCR, and TCRdb holds only the in-frame ones, with some missing. The sample lists around 60,000 clones; roughly 80% were seen once. Sequencing used CD4+ or CD8+ T cells sorted from blood, obtained in a trial of the OX40 agonist ivuxolimab. These receptors came from an adult with an advanced solid tumor such as melanoma, head and neck, liver or kidney cancer.

The table lists this clone with a few counts. In DNA form, the CDR3 reads TGTGCCACCAGCAGATTCCAGACAGAAAAACTGTTTTTT. Amino acid sequence: CATSRFQTEKLFF. The chain combines TRBV15 with TRBJ1-4; no firm D call. The V end lost 2 bases, the J end lost 8 bases, and 9 bases lay between the germline ends. Germline CDR1 and CDR2: LNHNV and YYDKDF (reference sequence). The CDR3 has 13 residues.

The rearrangement joins TRBV18 to TRBJ1-3, with D perhaps matching TRBD1 (5 bases). The germline CDR1 and CDR2 sequences are KGHSH and LQKENI. The CDR3 runs to 16 residues. The V end was cut by 0 bases, the J end by 0 bases, with 9 bases between. The CDR3 nucleotides are TGTGCCAGCTCACCACCGGGACTCAGCTCTGGAAACACCATATATTTT. Translating gives CASSPPGLSSGNTIYF.

V usage is TRBV7-8 and J usage is TRBJ2-5, with a weak D call TRBD2 (6 bases). Germline V gene data show CDR1 as SGHVS and CDR2 as FQNEAQ. CDR3 length: 15 residues. V lost 3 bases to trimming and J lost 2 bases, with 13 bases between them. The CDR3 is CASSLWRGRQETQYF. As DNA, the CDR3 is TGTGCCAGCAGCTTGTGGCGGGGCCGACAAGAGACCCAGTACTTC.

This chain connects TRBV7-8 to TRBJ2-5; TRBD1 is a possible D gene (5 bases). The assigned J gene may be wrong: the sequence end matches TRBJ2-7 better. Per germline, CDR1 SGHVS and CDR2 FQNEAQ. The CDR3 length is 13 residues. As DNA, the CDR3 is TGTGCCAGCAGCTCGGAAAGGGGCAACGAGCAGTACTTC. Encoded protein: CASSSERGNEQYF.

This clone was seen only a few times. The V gene is TRBV10-3, the J gene TRBJ2-5; 9 bases are shared with TRBD1. This CDR3 is 15 amino acids long. The germline gives CDR1 ENHRY, CDR2 SYGVKD. V dropped 6 bases and J dropped 4; count of bases not matched to a gene: 9. The DNA of the CDR3 is TGTGCCATCAGGACCGGGACAGGGAGGATAGAGACCCAGTACTTC. This codes for CAIRTGTGRIETQYF.

The sample holds a few counts of this clone. The chain combines TRBV6-6 with TRBJ1-1; 9 bases align to TRBD1. The CDR3 totals 15 residues. The J segment lost 0 bases and the V segment lost 2 bases, leaving 1 base of the junction unmatched. CDR1 is MNHNY, CDR2 SVGAGI, per germline (reference sequence). CDR3 protein: CASSYRQGVNTEAFF. The CDR3 region has the DNA TGTGCCAGCAGTTACCGACAGGGGGTGAACACTGAAGCTTTCTTT.

With respect to this clone: One end of the junction does not line up with germline, which may come from a read error. V usage is TRBV7-9 and J usage is TRBJ2-7; 7 bases are a match to TRBD1. The CDR3 sequence is 14 residues long. Germline CDR1 is SEHNR and CDR2 is FQNEAQ (reference sequence). This CDR3 reads CASSSGPNTGQTLF. The CDR3 nucleotides are TGTGCCAGCAGCTCCGGTCCCAATACGGGACAGACCCTCTTC.

V gene TRBV9 combines with J gene TRBJ1-4; D unresolved. V dropped 4 bases and J dropped 0 bases, with 13 bases sitting between them. The CDR3 runs to 16 residues. Per germline, CDR1 SGDLS and CDR2 YYNGEE. DNA for the CDR3: TGTGCCAGCAGCCCCAGGATAGATGCAACTAATGAAAAACTGTTTTTT. Translation gives CASSPRIDATNEKLFF.

This chain connects TRBV30 to TRBJ1-3; D is ambiguous. Germline V gives CDR1 GTSNPN, CDR2 SVGIG (reference sequence). Trimming took off 4 bases at V and 0 bases at J, with 10 bases between the two ends. The CDR3 contains 14 residues. The CDR3 region has the DNA TGTGCCTGGACCTTGGGTCTCTCTGGAAACACCATATATTTT. It translates to CAWTLGLSGNTIYF.

This sequence joins TRBV12-5 and TRBJ2-1; 8 nucleotides agree with TRBD2. The CDR3 runs to 15 residues. Germline V gene sequence: CDR1 LGHNT, CDR2 FRNRAP. The V and J ends lost 5 bases and 6 bases, in that order; junction bases with no gene match: 9. CDR3 sequence (DNA): TGTGCTAGTGGTCCGGGACTAGTATCGCTCAATGAGCAGTTCTTC. Translating gives CASGPGLVSLNEQFF.

The gene calls are TRBV5-6 and TRBJ2-2; a weak D match, TRBD1 (7 bases). The CDR3 is 17 residues long. V lost 1 base, J lost 4 bases, and 17 bases lay in between. In germline, CDR1 is SGHDT, CDR2 YYEEEE. Here the CDR3 reads CASSLLFGQGGTGELFF. In nucleotides, the CDR3 is TGTGCCAGCAGCTTGTTGTTCGGCCAGGGGGGCACCGGGGAGCTGTTTTTT. Variable domain in full (rest from reference TRBV5-6 and TRBJ2-2): DAGVTQSPTHLIKTRGQQVTLRCSPKSGHDTVSWYQQALGQGPQFIFQYYEEEERQRGNFPDRFSGHQFPNYSSELNVNALLLGDSALYLCASSLLFGQGGTGELFFGEGSRLTVL.

This clone was detected only once. The genes are TRBV7-7 and TRBJ2-1; D gene unclear. The germline CDR1 and CDR2 sequences are SSHAT and FNYEAQ (reference sequence). This CDR3 contains 18 residues. V was trimmed by 1 base and J by 0 bases, leaving 16 bases between them. The CDR3 nucleotides are TGTGCCAGCAGCTTAGACCCAGGTCCTCCGAGCTCCTACAATGAGCAGTTCTTC. As protein: CASSLDPGPPSSYNEQFF.

The chain carries TRBV19 and TRBJ1-4; D not certain. V lost 4 bases and J lost 5, with 11 bases in between. The CDR3 is made up of 14 amino acids. Looked up from germline, CDR1 is LNHDA and CDR2 is SQIVND (reference sequence). In nucleotides, the CDR3 is TGTGCCAGTAGTAGTCCAGACAACAATGAAAAACTGTTTTTT. Its protein product is CASSSPDNNEKLFF.

This chain joins TRBV6-1 and TRBJ1-2; tentatively, D is TRBD1 (5 bases). Germline V gene sequence: CDR1 MNHNS, CDR2 SASEGT. This CDR3 is 14 amino acids long. V dropped 6 bases and J dropped 6 bases, with 17 bases sitting between them. The DNA of the CDR3 is TGTGCCAGCAGCGTTATGACGGGGGAAGATGGCTACACCTTC. Its protein is CASSVMTGEDGYTF.

The chain employs TRBV5-1 and TRBJ2-7, with D unclear. The V gene lost 0 bases and the J gene lost 3 bases, with 1 base spanning the gap. Per the germline V gene, CDR1 is SGHRS and CDR2 is YFSETQ. This CDR3 has 11 amino acids. The CDR3 loop is CASSLDYEQYF. The CDR3 DNA reads TGCGCCAGCAGCTTGGACTACGAGCAGTACTTC.

The CDR3 DNA sequence: TGTGCCAGCTCACCACAGCGACAGGGAAGCGGTCAGCCCCAGCATTTT. Translation gives CASSPQRQGSGQPQHF. This chain connects TRBV18 to TRBJ1-5; 7 bases match TRBD1. This CDR3 is built from 16 residues. Germline CDR1 is KGHSH and CDR2 is LQKENI. V lost 1 base and J lost 6; bases outside the gene matches: 9.

The V gene is TRBV15, the J gene TRBJ2-1; 12 nucleotides line up with TRBD2. The germline CDR1 and CDR2 sequences are LNHNV and YYDKDF (reference sequence). Germline trimming cut 0 bases from V and 0 bases from J; bases unmatched to any gene: 9. The CDR3 loop spans 20 amino acids. CDR3 coding DNA: TGTGCCACCAGCAGAGATCGGGCTAGCGGGAGGGACCTCTCCTACAATGAGCAGTTCTTC. Its translation: CATSRDRASGRDLSYNEQFF.

This rearrangement joins TRBV21-1 to TRBJ2-5; the table calls TRBD1, which could not be checked here. TRBV21-1 is classified as a pseudogene. The CDR3 totals 15 residues. CDR3 protein: CASSKRRTVQETQYF. CDR3 bases: TGTGCCAGCAGCAAACGCCGGACAGTCCAAGAGACCCAGTACTTC.

This rearrangement joins TRBV6-5 to TRBJ2-7, with D unresolved. Germline values: CDR1 MNHEY, CDR2 SVGAGI. There are 13 residues in the CDR3. The V end lost 6 bases, the J end lost 4 bases, and 13 bases lay between the germline ends. CDR3 loop: CASRKRDQYEQYV. The CDR3 DNA follows: TGTGCCAGCAGGAAAAGAGACCAGTACGAGCAGTACGTC.

The chain employs TRBV6-5 and TRBJ2-7; D remains ambiguous. There are 11 residues in the CDR3. Trimming cost V 10 bases and J 2 bases, with 9 bases left between them. Germline V gives CDR1 MNHEY, CDR2 SVGAGI. CDR3 bases: TGTGCCACGGCTTCACCCTACGAGCAGTACGTC. Residues: CATASPYEQYV.